This T cell receptor beta chain was captured by sequencing in a study of cytomegalovirus exposure and HLA in healthy donors. Regarding the study as a whole: The classifier reportedly diagnosed cytomegalovirus status with high specificity and sensitivity. Among the CMV-associated chains, three were confirmed in vitro as specific for CMV antigens. The authors listed approximately 160 TCR beta chains as cytomegalovirus-associated. A later analysis linked a missense DCLRE1C variant to TCR beta V- and J-gene trimming.

Use of 60 Vbeta and 13 Jbeta primers characterized the PCR. Clones were sequenced by immunoSEQ multiplex PCR, and TCRdb holds only the in-frame ones, with some missing. The sample consists of 65,000 to 90,000 clones, just under 80% of them appearing once. V gave up 0 bases and J gave up 3 bases; unmatched junction bases: 3. There are 16 residues in the CDR3. CDR1 and CDR2 (germline): SGHRS, YFSETQ. With respect to this clone: What it recognizes is unknown.

Sequenced input: PBMCs. The sequence was collected from a middle-aged woman in good health and CMV-seropositive. The chain carries TRBV5-1 and TRBJ2-1; the match to TRBD2 covers 10 bases. The CDR3 region is CASSLEASGGYNEQFF. The CDR3 DNA sequence: TGCGCCAGCAGCTTGGAGGCTAGCGGGGGCTACAATGAGCAGTTCTTC.